This TCR beta chain came from a study of blood T cell repertoires in COVID-19. For the study at large: Sites in the United States, Italy and Spain provided acute and convalescent COVID-19 samples. PBMCs, B-cell-depleted T cells, or T cells were the source of the cDNA or gDNA that made up the material.

Germline V gene sequence: CDR1 MNHEY, CDR2 SMNVEV (reference sequence). This CDR3 is built from 16 residues. The V end lost 6 bases, the J end lost 0 bases, and 16 bases lay between the germline ends. Original processing notes: Counts of nucleated cells, estimated from reference gene primer amplification, were obtained. TCRdb's table, derived via immunoSEQ multiplex PCR, lists solely in-frame clones and lacks some. V and J calls and clone size come straight from that table; D and trimming were deduced from the DNA. This sample has tens of thousands of clones; roughly 90% occur once, and the top ten carry over 2.5%.

Sequencing was carried out using peripheral blood. This receptor was obtained from a human donor in a cohort sampled during active COVID-19. The chain carries TRBV27 and TRBJ2-3; no firm D call. CDR3 DNA sequence: TGTGCCAGCAGCCGCCCCGGTGGGCTTAGCACAGATACGCAGTATTTT. It is translated as CASSRPGGLSTDTQYF.